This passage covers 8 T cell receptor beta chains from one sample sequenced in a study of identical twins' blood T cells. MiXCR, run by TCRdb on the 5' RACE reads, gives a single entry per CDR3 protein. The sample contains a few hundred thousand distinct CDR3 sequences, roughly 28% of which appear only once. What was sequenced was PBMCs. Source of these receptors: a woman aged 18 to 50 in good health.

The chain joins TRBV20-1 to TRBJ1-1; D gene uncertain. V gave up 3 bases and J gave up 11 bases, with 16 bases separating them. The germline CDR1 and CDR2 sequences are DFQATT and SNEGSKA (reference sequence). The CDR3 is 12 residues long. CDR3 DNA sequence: TGCAGTGCTAGGCTGGGCTTCCGGGCCGCTTTCTTT. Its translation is CSARLGFRAAFF.

This CDR3 is CASSPTRTGGPTEAFF. The CDR3 coding sequence is TGTGCCAGCAGCCCTACCCGGACAGGGGGCCCCACTGAAGCTTTCTTT. The rearrangement joins TRBV14 to TRBJ1-1; 11 bases line up with TRBD1. The CDR3 runs to 16 residues. Unmatched junction bases numbered 8, after V lost 4 bases and J lost 4 bases. CDR1 is SGHDN and CDR2 is FVKESK in the germline V gene.

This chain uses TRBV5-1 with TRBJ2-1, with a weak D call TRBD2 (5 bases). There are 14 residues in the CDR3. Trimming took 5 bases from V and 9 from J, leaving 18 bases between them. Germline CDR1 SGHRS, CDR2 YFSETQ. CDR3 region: CASRTNPGGSEQFF. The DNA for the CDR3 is TGCGCCAGCAGAACTAACCCAGGAGGAAGTGAGCAGTTCTTC.

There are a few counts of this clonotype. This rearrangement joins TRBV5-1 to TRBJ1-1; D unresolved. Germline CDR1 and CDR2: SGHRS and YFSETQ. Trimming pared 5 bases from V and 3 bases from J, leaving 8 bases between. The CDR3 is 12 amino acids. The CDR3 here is CASRRVDTEAFF. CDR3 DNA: TGCGCCAGCAGGAGGGTGGACACTGAAGCTTTCTTT.

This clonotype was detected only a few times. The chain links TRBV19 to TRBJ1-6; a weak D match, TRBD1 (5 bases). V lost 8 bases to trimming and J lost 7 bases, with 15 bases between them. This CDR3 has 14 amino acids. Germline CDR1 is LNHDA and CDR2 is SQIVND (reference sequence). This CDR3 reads CASSSGHPNSPLHF. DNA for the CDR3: TGTGCCAGTTCTTCCGGACATCCAAATTCACCCCTCCACTTT. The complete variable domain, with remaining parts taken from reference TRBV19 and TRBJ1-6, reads DGGITQSPKYLFRKEGQNVTLSCEQNLNHDAMYWYRQDPGQGLRLIYYSQIVNDFQKGDIAEGYSVSREKKESFPLTVTSAQKNPTAFYLCASSSGHPNSPLHFGNGTRLTVT.

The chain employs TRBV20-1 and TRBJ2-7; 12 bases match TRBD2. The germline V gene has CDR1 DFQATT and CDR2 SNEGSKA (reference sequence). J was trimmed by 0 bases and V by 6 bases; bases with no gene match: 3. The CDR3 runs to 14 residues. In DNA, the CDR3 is TGCAGTGCAGGACTAGCGGGGCCCTCCTACGAGCAGTACTTC. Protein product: CSAGLAGPSYEQYF.

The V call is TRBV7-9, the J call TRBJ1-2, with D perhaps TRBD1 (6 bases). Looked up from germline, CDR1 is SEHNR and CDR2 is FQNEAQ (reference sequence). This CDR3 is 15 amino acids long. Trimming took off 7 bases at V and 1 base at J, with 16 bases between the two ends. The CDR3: CASTLGGQGNYGYTF. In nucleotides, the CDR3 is TGTGCCAGCACCCTGGGGGGCCAGGGTAACTATGGCTACACCTTC.

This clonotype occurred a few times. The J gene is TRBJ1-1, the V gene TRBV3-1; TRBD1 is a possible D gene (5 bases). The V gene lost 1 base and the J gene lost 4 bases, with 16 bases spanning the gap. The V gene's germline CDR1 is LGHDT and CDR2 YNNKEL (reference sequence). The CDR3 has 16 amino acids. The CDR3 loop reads CASSQVIDSRSTEAFF. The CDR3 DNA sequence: TGTGCCAGCAGCCAAGTCATCGACAGTCGGTCCACTGAAGCTTTCTTT.